These 11 T cell receptor beta chains originate from one sample sequenced in a study of glioma-infiltrating T cells after dendritic cell vaccination. Libraries were prepared by immunoSEQ multiplex PCR; TCRdb keeps only in-frame clonotypes and omits some of them. The sample has around 60,000 clones, roughly 86% seen once. Time point of the sample: after dendritic cell vaccination, including at tumor progression/relapse. The specimen was blood, collected after dendritic cell vaccination. The source is a human donor with glioblastoma.

The V call is TRBV4-3, the J call TRBJ1-2; 7 bases align to TRBD1. V trimming: 4 bases; J trimming: 6 bases; junction bases outside the gene matches: 11. Germline V lookup: CDR1 LGHNA, CDR2 YSLEER. This CDR3 has 15 residues. CDR3 nucleotide sequence: TGCGCCAGCAGCCCGGGACAGAACCAGCCCCATGGCTACACCTTC. Its protein product is CASSPGQNQPHGYTF.

The chain has TRBV29-1 and TRBJ2-6, with D unclear. V lost 5 bases to trimming and J lost 3 bases, with 14 bases between them. Looked up from germline, CDR1 is SQVTM and CDR2 is ANQGSEA. This CDR3 region has 15 residues. As DNA, the CDR3 is TGCAGCGTTAGTTCGTTCGATAGTGGGGCCAACGTCCTGACTTTC. This sequence encodes CSVSSFDSGANVLTF.

The rearrangement joins TRBV19 to TRBJ1-2, with unresolved D. The CDR3 has 15 residues. Per germline, CDR1 LNHDA and CDR2 SQIVND (reference sequence). Trimming removed 1 base at V and 4 bases at J, with 13 bases between. CDR3 bases: TGTGCCAGTAGTATAGGAAGGCGGTCTGTCTATGGCTACACCTTC. Encoded protein: CASSIGRRSVYGYTF.

This chain links TRBV5-1 with TRBJ2-3; weak D call: TRBD1 (5 bases). The V end lost 4 bases, the J end lost 3 bases, and 18 bases lay between the germline ends. The CDR3 extends over 16 amino acids. Germline V gene data show CDR1 as SGHRS and CDR2 as YFSETQ. The CDR3 bases are TGCGCCAGCAGCCCTATGTCAGGGTTTAGGACAGATACGCAGTATTTT. Its translation is CASSPMSGFRTDTQYF.

This clone has only a few counts. The V gene is TRBV19, the J gene TRBJ2-2; a possible D gene is TRBD1 (6 bases). There are 14 residues in the CDR3. From germline, CDR1 is LNHDA and CDR2 SQIVND (reference sequence). V dropped 6 bases and J dropped 7 bases, with 15 bases sitting between them. DNA for the CDR3: TGTGCCAGTAGCCCGACAGGCACCGGCGGGGAGCTGTTTTTT. Amino acid sequence: CASSPTGTGGELFF.

The chain uses TRBV9 and TRBJ2-7, with 8 bases aligning to TRBD2. The CDR3 loop spans 16 amino acids. With V trimmed by 7 bases and J by 6 bases, 18 bases remained unmatched. Per germline, CDR1 SGDLS and CDR2 YYNGEE. The CDR3 DNA follows: TGTGCCAGCTCCCCGGCGGGAGGACTTCTCCTGAGCGAGCAGTACTTC. Protein product: CASSPAGGLLLSEQYF.

This clone is labeled medium-sized. V usage is TRBV6-5 and J usage is TRBJ2-7, with 8 positions matching TRBD1. Germline trimming cut 5 bases from V and 3 bases from J; bases unmatched to any gene: 6. The CDR3 is 14 residues long. The germline V gene encodes CDR1 MNHEY and CDR2 SVGAGI. The CDR3 spells CASSPGQGIYEQYF. For the CDR3, the DNA is TGTGCCAGCAGTCCTGGACAGGGCATCTACGAGCAGTACTTC.

V and J are TRBV29-1 and TRBJ2-1; 12 bases map to TRBD2. Germline CDR1 reads SQVTM; CDR2 reads ANQGSEA. The CDR3 loop spans 14 amino acids. Unmatched junction bases numbered 5, after V lost 4 bases and J lost 7 bases. As DNA, the CDR3 is TGCAGCGTTGGGGCTAGCGGGAGGGTGAATGAGCAGTTCTTC. Amino acid sequence: CSVGASGRVNEQFF.

The CDR3 DNA reads TGTGCCATCAGTGATCGGGGTAGCGGGAGACAGGAGACCCAGTACTTC. Translated, it gives CAISDRGSGRQETQYF. The genes are TRBV10-3 and TRBJ2-5, with 9 bases identical to TRBD2. The V gene end was trimmed by 3 bases and the J gene end by 5 bases; junction bases not matched to a gene: 10. This CDR3 has 16 amino acids. Germline values: CDR1 ENHRY, CDR2 SYGVKD.

This chain uses TRBV7-2 with TRBJ2-1; 14 bases map to TRBD2. CDR1 is SGHTA, CDR2 FQGNSA, per germline. V lost 4 bases, J lost 9 bases, and 5 bases stayed unmatched. This CDR3 is built from 15 residues. For the CDR3, the DNA is TGTGCCAGCAGCTGGGGACTAGCGGGAGTCTTTGAGCAGTTCTTC. Translation: CASSWGLAGVFEQFF.

V is TRBV5-4 and J is TRBJ2-5, with TRBD2 matching over 8 bases. V lost 0 bases and J lost 2; bases outside the gene matches: 6. This CDR3 is built from 16 residues. CDR1 and CDR2 from the germline V gene are SGHNT and YYREEE (reference sequence). CDR3 nucleotide sequence: TGTGCCAGCAGCTTGGGTCTAGCGGGTATTCAAGAGACCCAGTACTTC. Amino acids: CASSLGLAGIQETQYF.